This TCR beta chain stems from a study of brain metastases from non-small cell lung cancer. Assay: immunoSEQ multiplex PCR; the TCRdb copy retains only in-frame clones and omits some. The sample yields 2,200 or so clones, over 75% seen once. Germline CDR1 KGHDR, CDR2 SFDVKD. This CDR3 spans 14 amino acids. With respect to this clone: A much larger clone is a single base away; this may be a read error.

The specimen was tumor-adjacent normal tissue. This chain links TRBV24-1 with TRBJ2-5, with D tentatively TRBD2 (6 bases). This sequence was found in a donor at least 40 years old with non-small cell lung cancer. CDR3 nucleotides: TGTGCCATCAGTGAATCAGCGGGCCAAGAGACCCAGTACTTC. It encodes CAISESAGQETQYF.